One sample yielded the 15 T cell receptor beta chains listed below, sequenced in a study of T cell changes during pregnancy in multiple sclerosis. Only in-frame clones appear in the TCRdb table, and some are missing; sequencing was by immunoSEQ multiplex PCR. The sample shows over 70,000 clones, about 94% of them seen only once. This sample comprised peripheral blood, obtained in the third trimester of pregnancy. The source of these receptors is a female donor with multiple sclerosis, enrolled in a pregnancy study.

The chain joins TRBV7-9 to TRBJ2-3, with D perhaps matching TRBD2 (6 bases). V lost 6 bases and J lost 4, with 17 bases in between. Per germline, CDR1 SEHNR and CDR2 FQNEAQ (reference sequence). The CDR3 is 15 amino acids. The CDR3 region has the DNA TGTGCCAGCAGTGGTAGGAGGGACCCGGCAGATACGCAGTATTTT. Translated: CASSGRRDPADTQYF.

V is TRBV9 and J is TRBJ1-3; TRBD1 matches 7 bases. V shed 4 bases, J shed 0 bases, and the junction held 7 bases outside the gene matches. The germline V gene has CDR1 SGDLS and CDR2 YYNGEE. The CDR3 length is 16 residues. Here the CDR3 DNA reads TGTGCCAGCAGCCCAGCACAGGGGCTCTCTGGAAACACCATATATTTT. As protein: CASSPAQGLSGNTIYF.

CDR3 sequence (DNA): TGTGCCATCAGTGAGAGTGGGCGGGGGGCCGTGTTTTTT. Its translation: CAISESGRGAVFF. This chain joins TRBV10-3 and TRBJ2-2; TRBD2 matches at 8 bases. The V gene's germline CDR1 is ENHRY and CDR2 SYGVKD. The CDR3 has 13 amino acids. Trimming removed 2 bases from V and 15 bases from J; junction bases left unmatched: 8.

The chain combines TRBV19 with TRBJ2-4; tentatively, D is TRBD1 (6 bases). V lost 4 bases to trimming and J lost 6 bases, with 13 bases between them. There are 14 residues in the CDR3. Germline-derived CDR1 and CDR2 are LNHDA and SQIVND (reference sequence). The CDR3 nucleotides are TGTGCCAGTAGTAAGGAACAGGGATTAAACATTCAGTACTTC. Translated, it gives CASSKEQGLNIQYF.

This sequence joins TRBV27 and TRBJ1-2; D may be TRBD1 (5 bases). CDR3 size: 16 residues. The V end lost 5 bases, the J end lost 0 bases, and 16 bases lay between the germline ends. Per the germline V gene, CDR1 is MNHEY and CDR2 is SMNVEV (reference sequence). CDR3: CASSPKGRTTNYGYTF. CDR3 bases: TGTGCCAGCAGTCCGAAGGGGAGGACGACTAACTATGGCTACACCTTC.

The V gene is TRBV30, the J gene TRBJ2-3; D is undetermined. The germline V and J ends were trimmed by 0 bases and 0 bases, with 10 bases remaining between them. This CDR3 spans 15 amino acids. Germline CDR1 reads GTSNPN; CDR2 reads SVGIG (reference sequence). CDR3 amino acids: CAWSVATSSTDTQYF. CDR3 sequence (DNA): TGTGCCTGGAGTGTGGCGACATCTAGCACAGATACGCAGTATTTT. Full variable domain (rest looked up from reference TRBV30 and TRBJ2-3): SQTIHQWPATLVQPVGSPLSLECTVEGTSNPNLYWYRQAAGRGLQLLFYSVGIGQISSEVPQNLSASRPQDRQFILSSKKLLLSDSGFYLCAWSVATSSTDTQYFGPGTRLTVL.

This clone was seen just once. The rearrangement links TRBV13 to TRBJ1-2, with D possibly TRBD1 on 5 matching bases. The V end was cut by 6 bases, the J end by 3 bases, with 14 bases between. Germline V gene sequence: CDR1 PRHDT, CDR2 FYEKMQ (reference sequence). The CDR3 has 14 amino acids. This CDR3 is CASSPSAGHYGYTF. CDR3 nucleotides: TGTGCCAGCAGTCCCAGCGCAGGGCACTATGGCTACACCTTC.

The rearrangement links TRBV5-4 to TRBJ1-2; D is uncertain. The germline V and J ends were trimmed by 0 bases and 0 bases, with 6 bases remaining between them. This CDR3 is built from 14 residues. The germline V gene encodes CDR1 SGHNT and CDR2 YYREEE (reference sequence). The CDR3 here is CASSLGSSNYGYTF. In nucleotides, the CDR3 is TGTGCCAGCAGCTTGGGTAGTTCTAACTATGGCTACACCTTC.

This rearrangement joins TRBV19 to TRBJ2-6; D is perhaps TRBD2 (5 bases). Trimming left V 7 bases short and J 0 bases short, with 10 bases between. Germline CDR1 is LNHDA and CDR2 is SQIVND (reference sequence). The CDR3 contains 15 residues. The CDR3 loop reads CASMYGISGANVLTF. Written as DNA, the CDR3 is TGTGCCAGTATGTACGGGATCTCTGGGGCCAACGTCCTGACTTTC. Based on the CDR3 plus reference TRBV19 and TRBJ2-6, the full variable domain is DGGITQSPKYLFRKEGQNVTLSCEQNLNHDAMYWYRQDPGQGLRLIYYSQIVNDFQKGDIAEGYSVSREKKESFPLTVTSAQKNPTAFYLCASMYGISGANVLTFGAGSRLTVL.

This chain uses TRBV2 with TRBJ2-7, with 11 bases that match TRBD2. J was trimmed by 2 bases and V by 6 bases; bases with no gene match: 9. CDR1 and CDR2 (germline): SNHLY, FYNNEI. This CDR3 contains 16 residues. This CDR3 is CASSRGGTSGTYEQYF. CDR3 nucleotide sequence: TGTGCCAGCAGCCGCGGCGGGACTAGCGGAACCTACGAGCAGTACTTC.

The chain is built from TRBV6-1 and TRBJ1-5; 8 bases are a match to TRBD1. This CDR3 region has 18 residues. CDR1 is MNHNS, CDR2 SASEGT, per germline. V dropped 3 bases and J dropped 0; count of bases not matched to a gene: 10. Here the CDR3 reads CASSETGVLLYSNQPQHF. The DNA for the CDR3 is TGTGCCAGCAGTGAGACAGGGGTCCTCCTCTATAGCAATCAGCCCCAGCATTTT.

CDR3 loop: CASSEEPGGADFYNEQFF. CDR3 coding DNA: TGTGCCAGCAGTGAAGAACCAGGAGGAGCGGACTTCTACAATGAGCAGTTCTTC. The chain carries TRBV2 and TRBJ2-1, with D tentatively TRBD2 (5 bases). This CDR3 has 18 amino acids. CDR1 is SNHLY and CDR2 is FYNNEI in the germline V gene. Trimming pared 1 base from V and 3 bases from J, leaving 19 bases between.

The V call is TRBV19, the J call TRBJ1-2; D perhaps matches TRBD1 (5 bases). With 7 bases removed from V and 9 bases from J, the gap between germline ends came to 21 bases. Germline V gene data show CDR1 as LNHDA and CDR2 as SQIVND (reference sequence). There are 14 residues in the CDR3. The DNA of the CDR3 is TGTGCCAGTACCCCTACCCTGACAGATTACCGCTACACCTTC. Translation: CASTPTLTDYRYTF.

J is TRBJ2-5 and V is TRBV6-1; 10 bases line up with TRBD2. Germline trimming cut 7 bases from V and 2 bases from J; bases unmatched to any gene: 7. The length of the CDR3 is 15 residues. Germline loops: CDR1 MNHNS, CDR2 SASEGT. This CDR3 reads CASKSGLALQETQYF. The CDR3, as DNA: TGTGCCAGCAAGTCGGGACTAGCGTTACAAGAGACCCAGTACTTC.

The rearrangement links TRBV6-5 to TRBJ2-7; 8 positions match TRBD1. This CDR3 contains 16 residues. Germline trimming cut 0 bases from V and 0 bases from J; bases unmatched to any gene: 4. Looked up from germline, CDR1 is MNHEY and CDR2 is SVGAGI. The CDR3 DNA sequence: TGTGCCAGCAGTTACTCGGCAGGGGGCAGCTCCTACGAGCAGTACTTC. This encodes CASSYSAGGSSYEQYF.